One sample yielded the 20 T cell receptor beta chains listed below, sequenced in a study of CD8 T cells in ankylosing spondylitis. TCRdb passed the 5' RACE reads through MiXCR, listing each CDR3 protein once. The table includes some 38,000 distinct CDR3 sequences, 10% detected once. The sequenced material came from blood, either unsorted or a sorted T cell fraction (not recorded which). These receptors were collected from a male donor with ankylosing spondylitis or in good health (not recorded which).

Notes on this clonotype: A much larger clone lies one base from this, so it may be a read error. This sequence joins TRBV12-3 or TRBV12-4 and TRBJ1-4, with TRBD1 as a possible D gene (5 bases). This CDR3 contains 15 residues. The CDR3 is CASSSGGRINGKLFF. Written as DNA, the CDR3 is TGTGCCAGCAGTTCGGGGGGGAGGATTAATGGAAAACTGTTTTTT.

This clonotype was recorded at least ten times. The V gene is TRBV28, the J gene TRBJ2-7; weak D call: TRBD2 (5 bases). CDR3 length: 13 amino acids. Trimming stripped 5 bases from V and 5 bases from J, with 13 bases between. Germline CDR1 is MDHEN and CDR2 is SYDVKM. In DNA, the CDR3 is TGTGCCAGCAGTGCCGGAGGTTACCACGAGCAGTACTTC. The encoded protein is CASSAGGYHEQYF.

The rearrangement links TRBV6-2 or TRBV6-3 to TRBJ1-1; no clear D. V lost 2 bases and J lost 6, with 16 bases in between. The CDR3 consists of 15 residues. Germline V gene data show CDR1 as MNHEY and CDR2 as SVGEGT. In nucleotides, the CDR3 is TGTGCCAGCAGTTACCGGGCACCGGGCCGTTCTGAAGCTTTCTTT. Translation: CASSYRAPGRSEAFF.

There are many counts of this clonotype. The chain has TRBV29-1 and TRBJ2-1; weak D call: TRBD2 (6 bases). In germline, CDR1 is SQVTM, CDR2 ANQGSEA. CDR3 size: 10 residues. The ends were cut back, 7 bases at V and 8 bases at J, with 9 bases in the middle. As DNA, the CDR3 is TGCAGCGCCGGGGAGGATGAGCAGTTCTTC. Translated, it gives CSAGEDEQFF.

This clonotype has at least ten counts. V gene TRBV6-4 combines with J gene TRBJ1-2; D gene unclear. Per the germline V gene, CDR1 is MRHNA and CDR2 is SNTAGT. The CDR3 is made up of 14 amino acids. V was pared by 0 bases and J by 4 bases, with 9 bases between. The CDR3 region is CASSDSIQIYGYTF. Here the CDR3 DNA reads TGTGCCAGCAGTGACTCGATACAAATCTATGGCTACACCTTC.

This clonotype came up many times. The rearrangement joins TRBV7-8 to TRBJ2-7; possible D gene TRBD1, 5 bases. From germline, CDR1 is SGHVS and CDR2 FQNEAQ. The CDR3 has 12 amino acids. The V end lost 1 base, the J end lost 7 bases, and 8 bases lay between the germline ends. This CDR3 reads CASSLEGWEQYF. The CDR3 DNA reads TGTGCCAGCAGCTTAGAGGGGTGGGAGCAGTACTTC.

Relative to its sample, this clonotype is medium-sized (0.01 to 0.1%). The genes are TRBV11-3 and TRBJ2-1, with D possibly being TRBD1 (6 bases). Germline assignment: CDR1 SGHNT and CDR2 YENEEA. The CDR3 is made up of 21 amino acids. V was clipped by 2 bases and J by 0 bases, with 26 bases between them. CDR3 nucleotides: TGTGCCAGCAGCTTACCCCTGGGGGCAGGAGTTACGAGTCCCTCCTACAATGAGCAGTTCTTC. Protein product: CASSLPLGAGVTSPSYNEQFF.

This clonotype was detected only a few times. Being one base from a much bigger clone, this may be a read error. This chain connects TRBV20-1 to TRBJ1-2, with D hard to call. Trimming took off 7 bases at V and 6 bases at J, with 3 bases between the two ends. The CDR3 loop spans 8 amino acids. Germline V lookup: CDR1 DFQATT, CDR2 SNEGSKA (reference sequence). CDR3 protein: CSVHGYTF. CDR3 nucleotides: TGCAGTGTCCATGGCTACACCTTC.

This clonotype has at least ten counts. V is TRBV5-1 and J is TRBJ2-3, with D possibly matching TRBD1 (6 bases). This CDR3 has 15 residues. V lost 4 bases and J 2 bases, leaving 14 bases between the germline ends. Germline V gives CDR1 SGHRS, CDR2 YFSETQ. CDR3 protein: CASSPPVGATDTQYF. Written as DNA, the CDR3 is TGCGCCAGCAGCCCCCCAGTGGGGGCCACAGATACGCAGTATTTT.

This clonotype was observed at least ten times. The V call is TRBV7-3, the J call TRBJ2-2, with TRBD1 matching 10 bases. CDR1 and CDR2 (germline): SGHTA, FQGTGA. The J segment lost 5 bases and the V segment lost 1 base, leaving 7 bases of the junction unmatched. There are 17 residues in the CDR3. CDR3 in amino acids: CASSLIRPGQGTGELFF. CDR3 DNA: TGTGCCAGCAGCTTAATACGTCCGGGACAGGGGACCGGGGAGCTGTTTTTT.

This clonotype was recorded many times. The rearrangement links TRBV12-3 or TRBV12-4 to TRBJ2-1, with TRBD2 matching over 8 bases. The CDR3 runs to 12 residues. Trimming cost V 4 bases and J 8 bases; bases outside gene matches: 1. The CDR3 sequence: CASSWRGDEQFF. The DNA of the CDR3 is TGTGCCAGCAGTTGGCGGGGGGATGAGCAGTTCTTC.

This clonotype appeared many times. The chain carries TRBV5-1 and TRBJ2-3; D perhaps matches TRBD2 (5 bases). The V end was cut by 0 bases, the J end by 1 base, with 12 bases between. This CDR3 region has 16 residues. Per the germline V gene, CDR1 is SGHRS and CDR2 is YFSETQ. CDR3 DNA sequence: TGCGCCAGCAGCTTGGCCCTCGGGGTGGGCACAGATACGCAGTATTTT. This codes for CASSLALGVGTDTQYF.

In this sample, this clonotype turned up many times. The V call is TRBV11-3, the J call TRBJ2-1; D is unclear. The CDR3 extends over 12 amino acids. Trimming took off 5 bases at V and 9 bases at J, with 11 bases between the two ends. Per germline, CDR1 SGHNT and CDR2 YENEEA. The CDR3 sequence: CASSLTWGEQFF. Here the CDR3 DNA reads TGTGCCAGCAGCCTAACATGGGGTGAGCAGTTCTTC.

The chain carries TRBV3-1 and TRBJ1-1, with D tentatively TRBD1 (6 bases). Germline V CDR1 and CDR2: LGHDT, YNNKEL (reference sequence). The CDR3 loop spans 15 amino acids. The V end lost 4 bases, the J end lost 2 bases, and 14 bases lay between the germline ends. CDR3 sequence (DNA): TGTGCCAGCAGCCCCGCCAGGACAGTCAACACTGAAGCTTTCTTT. It is translated as CASSPARTVNTEAFF.

This clonotype was recorded at least ten times. The V and J genes are TRBV6-1 and TRBJ2-1; 10 bases align to TRBD2. J lost 0 bases, V lost 4 bases, and 3 bases had no gene match. CDR1 and CDR2 (germline): MNHNS, SASEGT. The CDR3 length is 16 residues. Here the CDR3 reads CASSALAGASYNEQFF. The CDR3 region has the DNA TGTGCCAGCAGTGCTCTAGCGGGAGCCTCCTACAATGAGCAGTTCTTC.

This clonotype has at least ten counts. The gene calls are TRBV4-2 and TRBJ2-5; no clear D gene. The germline V and J ends were trimmed by 0 bases and 2 bases, with 4 bases remaining between them. The CDR3 consists of 13 residues. Germline V gene lookup returns CDR1 LGHNA and CDR2 YNFKEQ. The CDR3 nucleotides read TGTGCCAGCAGCCAAGACTTTCAAGAGACCCAGTACTTC. This encodes CASSQDFQETQYF.

The chain carries TRBV2 and TRBJ2-2; D is uncertain. Germline CDR1 is SNHLY and CDR2 is FYNNEI. This CDR3 has 14 amino acids. Deletions cut 7 bases from V and 1 base from J, with 10 bases between. CDR3: CASNLEMNTGELFF. CDR3 sequence (DNA): TGTGCCAGCAACCTAGAGATGAACACCGGGGAGCTGTTTTTT.

This clonotype was found many times. The chain joins TRBV7-3 to TRBJ2-7; 11 positions match TRBD2. The germline V gene has CDR1 SGHTA and CDR2 FQGTGA. This CDR3 contains 16 residues. Trimming cost V 5 bases and J 3 bases; bases outside gene matches: 9. In DNA form, the CDR3 reads TGTGCCAGCAGCCGAGACGGGACTAGCGGTCGCTACGAGCAGTACTTC. This translates into CASSRDGTSGRYEQYF.

This clonotype was observed a single time. The rearrangement uses TRBV29-1 and TRBJ1-1, with D perhaps TRBD1 (5 bases). Trimming removed 6 bases from V and 8 bases from J, with 16 bases in between. The germline V gene has CDR1 SQVTM and CDR2 ANQGSEA. This CDR3 is built from 12 residues. The CDR3 DNA sequence: TGCAGCGTAAAAGGGGCGACAGTCGAAGCTTTCTTT. Amino acid sequence: CSVKGATVEAFF.

Many counts were recorded for this clonotype. The chain combines TRBV5-1 with TRBJ2-3; a weak D match, TRBD2 (6 bases). Trimming took off 2 bases at V and 3 bases at J, with 7 bases between the two ends. Per germline, CDR1 SGHRS and CDR2 YFSETQ. The CDR3 loop spans 13 amino acids. The CDR3 bases are TGCGCCAGCAGCTTTGGGGGGACAGATACGCAGTATTTT. Amino acids: CASSFGGTDTQYF.